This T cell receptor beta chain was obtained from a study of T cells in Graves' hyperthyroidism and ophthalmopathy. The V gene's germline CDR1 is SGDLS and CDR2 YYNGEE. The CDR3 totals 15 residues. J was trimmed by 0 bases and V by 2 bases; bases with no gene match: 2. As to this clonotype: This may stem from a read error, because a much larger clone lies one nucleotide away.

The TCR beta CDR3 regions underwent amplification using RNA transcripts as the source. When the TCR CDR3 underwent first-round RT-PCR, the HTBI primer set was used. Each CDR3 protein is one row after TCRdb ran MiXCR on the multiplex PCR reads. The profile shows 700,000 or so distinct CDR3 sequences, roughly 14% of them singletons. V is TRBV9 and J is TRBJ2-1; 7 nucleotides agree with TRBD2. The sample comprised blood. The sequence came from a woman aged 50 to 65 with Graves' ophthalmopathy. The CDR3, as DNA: TGTGCCAGCAGCGTGCTAGCGGCCTCCTACAATGAGCAGTTCTTC. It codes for CASSVLAASYNEQFF.